The TCR beta chain described here comes from a study of cytomegalovirus exposure and HLA in healthy donors. The CDR3 contains 13 residues. The trim removed 8 bases at V and 8 bases at J, leaving 11 bases unmatched. Germline lookup yields CDR1 MNHNS and CDR2 SASEGT. The method was immunoSEQ multiplex PCR; TCRdb's version includes in-frame clones alone and lacks a portion of them. The sample holds fewer than 130,000 clones, approximately 87% seen once. The sequencing sample was made of PBMCs. This chain links TRBV6-1 with TRBJ1-2; TRBD1 matches at 7 bases. The receptor's source is a woman aged 30 to 39 in good health and CMV-seropositive. The CDR3 coding sequence is TGTGCCAGCTACTCCGGGACAGCCCGCGGCTACACCTTC. This codes for CASYSGTARGYTF.